This paragraph reports one T cell receptor beta chain. These data are taken from a study of blood T cell repertoires in COVID-19. Repertoires were generated with immunoSEQ multiplex PCR, while TCRdb's copy carries only in-frame clones and drops some. Here the sample spans around 140,000 clones, around 87% being singletons. Trimming cost V 4 bases and J 0 bases, with 7 bases left between them. The CDR3 is made up of 14 amino acids. Germline V gene data show CDR1 as SGDLS and CDR2 as YYNGEE. Source material: peripheral blood. The sequence was collected from a woman between 50 and 59 years old with active or convalescent COVID-19. The chain combines TRBV9 with TRBJ1-4; the D is unclear. The CDR3 DNA is TGTGCCAGCAGCCCCCCTGCAACTAATGAAAAACTGTTTTTT. The encoded protein is CASSPPATNEKLFF.